One and the same sample provided the 30 T cell receptor beta chains below, sequenced in a study of blood T cell repertoires in COVID-19. Sequenced by immunoSEQ multiplex PCR; TCRdb stores in-frame clones only, minus some. The sample lists 210,000 or so clones, about 91% occurring once. The specimen was peripheral blood. Receptors were obtained from a woman aged 40 to 49 with acute or convalescent COVID-19.

This clone was picked up one time. The chain combines TRBV5-4 with TRBJ2-3, with 8 bases that match TRBD1. The CDR3 has 18 residues. CDR1 SGHNT and CDR2 YYREEE come from the germline V gene (reference sequence). V shed 1 base, J shed 1 base, and the junction held 11 bases outside the gene matches. CDR3 sequence: CASSLSQGAPRRTDTQYF. DNA of the CDR3: TGTGCCAGCAGCTTGAGCCAGGGGGCCCCCCGCCGCACAGATACGCAGTATTTT.

V is TRBV18 and J is TRBJ1-1; no definite D call. CDR1 and CDR2 (germline): KGHSH, LQKENI. Trimming pared 0 bases from V and 0 bases from J, leaving 11 bases between. The length of the CDR3 is 16 residues. The CDR3 is CASSPPPPGLNTEAFF. DNA of the CDR3: TGTGCCAGCTCACCACCCCCGCCGGGGTTGAACACTGAAGCTTTCTTT.

The chain couples TRBV18 to TRBJ1-1; possibly TRBD1 for D (5 bases). Trimming took off 8 bases at V and 0 bases at J, with 19 bases between the two ends. The CDR3 extends over 16 amino acids. Germline V gene data show CDR1 as KGHSH and CDR2 as LQKENI. The CDR3 is CASHWQGSNMNTEAFF. CDR3 DNA sequence: TGTGCCAGCCACTGGCAGGGATCAAACATGAACACTGAAGCTTTCTTT. Full variable domain (outside the CDR3, taken from reference TRBV18 and TRBJ1-1): NAGVMQNPRHLVRRRGQEARLRCSPMKGHSHVYWYRQLPEEGLKFMVYLQKENIIDESGMPKERFSAEFPKEGPSILRIQQVVRGDSAAYFCASHWQGSNMNTEAFFGQGTRLTVV.

V and J are TRBV25-1 and TRBJ1-2; D might be TRBD1 (6 bases). CDR3 size: 15 residues. V was trimmed by 1 base and J by 7 bases, leaving 16 bases between them. Germline lookup yields CDR1 MGHDK and CDR2 SYGVNS. CDR3 sequence (DNA): TGTGCCAGCAGTGAATCACACAGGGTGGGTGGTGGCTACACCTTC. Residues: CASSESHRVGGGYTF.

About this clone itself: Additional DNA sequences in this sample encode the identical CDR3. This chain uses TRBV4-1 with TRBJ2-3; D is uncertain. There are 14 residues in the CDR3. V was trimmed by 0 bases and J by 0 bases, leaving 4 bases between them. In germline, CDR1 is MGHRA, CDR2 YSYEKL. The CDR3 here is CASSQDSSTDTQYF. CDR3 sequence (DNA): TGCGCCAGCAGCCAAGATTCTAGCACAGATACGCAGTATTTT.

The chain combines TRBV5-6 with TRBJ1-2, with D perhaps TRBD1 (5 bases). The V gene's germline CDR1 is SGHDT and CDR2 YYEEEE. Trimming left V 4 bases short and J 4 bases short, with 14 bases between. This CDR3 has 14 residues. The CDR3 reads CASSPKGSSYGYTF. The CDR3 DNA is TGTGCCAGCAGCCCGAAGGGGTCGAGCTATGGCTACACCTTC.

The chain links TRBV19 to TRBJ2-5; D possibly corresponds to TRBD2 (6 bases). CDR1 and CDR2 from the germline V gene are LNHDA and SQIVND (reference sequence). Deletions cut 8 bases from V and 7 bases from J, with 20 bases between. The CDR3 has 14 amino acids. Written as DNA, the CDR3 is TGTGCCAGTTCCCTGGGGACTTCTCCCCCGACCCAGTACTTC. This encodes CASSLGTSPPTQYF. Full variable domain (missing parts from reference TRBV19 and TRBJ2-5): DGGITQSPKYLFRKEGQNVTLSCEQNLNHDAMYWYRQDPGQGLRLIYYSQIVNDFQKGDIAEGYSVSREKKESFPLTVTSAQKNPTAFYLCASSLGTSPPTQYFGPGTRLLVL.

The chain has TRBV5-5 and TRBJ1-4; TRBD1 might be the D (5 bases). V lost 5 bases, J lost 4 bases, and 15 bases lay in between. This CDR3 contains 15 residues. Germline assignment: CDR1 SGHKS and CDR2 YYEKEE (reference sequence). CDR3 coding DNA: TGTGCCAGCAGTTTTGGGGCAGGGTATAATGAAAAACTGTTTTTT. Amino acids: CASSFGAGYNEKLFF. Using reference TRBV5-5 and TRBJ1-4 for the parts outside the CDR3, the full variable domain is DAGVTQSPTHLIKTRGQQVTLRCSPISGHKSVSWYQQVLGQGPQFIFQYYEKEERGRGNFPDRFSARQFPNYSSELNVNALLLGDSALYLCASSFGAGYNEKLFFGSGTQLSVL.

The chain couples TRBV15 to TRBJ1-2; the D gene is possibly TRBD1 (6 bases). Germline V gives CDR1 LNHNV, CDR2 YYDKDF (reference sequence). The CDR3 is made up of 14 amino acids. Trimming removed 1 base from V and 4 bases from J, with 10 bases in between. The CDR3 DNA is TGTGCCACCAGCAGAGCTGGACAGCTCTATGGCTACACCTTC. Translating it yields CATSRAGQLYGYTF.

This sequence joins TRBV30 and TRBJ1-2, with D maybe TRBD1 (6 bases). The CDR3 length is 18 residues. Germline V CDR1 and CDR2: GTSNPN, SVGIG (reference sequence). With 2 bases removed from V and 0 bases from J, the gap between germline ends came to 22 bases. The CDR3 DNA follows: TGTGCCTGGAGTCTCCCCCGAGCAGGGGCTCACTCTAACTATGGCTACACCTTC. Protein product: CAWSLPRAGAHSNYGYTF.

In this sample, this clone turned up a few times. This chain uses TRBV6-1 with TRBJ2-5; 8 bases match TRBD2. The CDR3 extends over 15 amino acids. Germline CDR1 MNHNS, CDR2 SASEGT. Trimming cost V 3 bases and J 2 bases; bases outside gene matches: 5. The CDR3 protein is CASSEVAGGQETQYF. CDR3 DNA sequence: TGTGCCAGCAGTGAGGTGGCGGGGGGACAAGAGACCCAGTACTTC.

The rearrangement uses TRBV5-6 and TRBJ1-5; 7 nucleotides align to TRBD1. The J segment lost 5 bases and the V segment lost 1 base, leaving 9 bases of the junction unmatched. The germline gives CDR1 SGHDT, CDR2 YYEEEE. The CDR3 covers 16 residues. The CDR3 protein is CASSLYRGLNHQPQHF. Written as DNA, the CDR3 is TGTGCCAGCAGCTTGTACAGGGGACTCAATCATCAGCCCCAGCATTTT.

This chain connects TRBV18 to TRBJ1-1; a weak D match, TRBD1 (5 bases). This CDR3 has 16 amino acids. The V gene's germline CDR1 is KGHSH and CDR2 LQKENI. V lost 3 bases and J lost 2, with 16 bases in between. CDR3 nucleotides: TGTGCCAGCTCACCCACCAAAATTCAGGGCAACACTGAAGCTTTCTTT. Its protein product is CASSPTKIQGNTEAFF.

The table lists this clone with a few counts. The chain joins TRBV25-1 to TRBJ1-1; D gene unclear. Trimming removed 9 bases from V and 6 bases from J, with 8 bases in between. In germline, CDR1 is MGHDK, CDR2 SYGVNS. The CDR3 sequence is 10 residues long. In DNA form, the CDR3 reads TGTGCCAGGTTTATCGCTGAAGCTTTCTTT. It encodes CARFIAEAFF.

The chain joins TRBV19 to TRBJ1-1; D might be TRBD1 (5 bases). The germline V gene has CDR1 LNHDA and CDR2 SQIVND (reference sequence). Trimming left V 5 bases short and J 1 base short, with 11 bases between. The CDR3 is 14 amino acids. The CDR3 region is CASSQQRGNTEAFF. In nucleotides, the CDR3 is TGTGCCAGTAGTCAACAAAGGGGGAACACTGAAGCTTTCTTT.

The J gene is TRBJ2-7, the V gene TRBV6-5; no clear D. CDR3 size: 13 residues. V lost 5 bases, J lost 7 bases, and 15 bases lay in between. The germline gives CDR1 MNHEY, CDR2 SVGAGI. CDR3 in DNA: TGTGCCAGCAGTCAGACCCTCACCGGGGAGCAGTACGTC. Protein sequence: CASSQTLTGEQYV.

This chain joins TRBV30 and TRBJ1-1, with D possibly TRBD1 on 5 matching bases. With 4 bases removed from V and 2 bases from J, the gap between germline ends came to 8 bases. This CDR3 contains 12 residues. Looked up from germline, CDR1 is GTSNPN and CDR2 is SVGIG (reference sequence). Here the CDR3 reads CAWTGLNTEAFF. The CDR3 bases are TGTGCCTGGACAGGGCTAAACACTGAAGCTTTCTTT.

The V and J genes are TRBV5-1 and TRBJ1-5, with D maybe TRBD1 (5 bases). From germline, CDR1 is SGHRS and CDR2 YFSETQ. The CDR3 has 13 amino acids. The V end lost 2 bases, the J end lost 5 bases, and 8 bases lay between the germline ends. The CDR3, as DNA: TGCGCCAGCAGCTTTTCGGGGGATCAGCCCCAGCATTTT. As protein: CASSFSGDQPQHF. Looking up the rest from reference TRBV5-1 and TRBJ1-5 gives the full variable domain: KAGVTQTPRYLIKTRGQQVTLSCSPISGHRSVSWYQQTPGQGLQFLFEYFSETQRNKGNFPGRFSGRQFSNSRSEMNVSTLELGDSALYLCASSFSGDQPQHFGDGTRLSIL.

The chain carries TRBV7-2 and TRBJ2-1; 9 bases are a match to TRBD2. In germline, CDR1 is SGHTA, CDR2 FQGNSA. With V trimmed by 0 bases and J by 12 bases, 9 bases remained unmatched. This CDR3 is built from 15 residues. CDR3 residues: CASSLAQGGGARQFF. DNA of the CDR3: TGTGCCAGCAGCTTAGCGCAAGGCGGGGGGGCCCGGCAGTTCTTC. The full variable domain, completed using reference TRBV7-2 and TRBJ2-1, is GAGVSQSPSNKVTEKGKDVELRCDPISGHTALYWYRQSLGQGLEFLIYFQGNSAPDKSGLPSDRFSAERTGGSVSTLTIQRTQQEDSAVYLCASSLAQGGGARQFFGPGTRLTVL.

This chain connects TRBV6-2 or TRBV6-3 to TRBJ1-1, with D possibly being TRBD1 (5 bases). The CDR3 runs to 13 residues. From germline, CDR1 is MNHEY and CDR2 SVGEGT. Trimming cost V 2 bases and J 5 bases, with 9 bases left between them. CDR3 residues: CASSYRGGTEAFF. The CDR3 region has the DNA TGTGCCAGCAGTTACCGGGGGGGGACTGAAGCTTTCTTT.

The chain employs TRBV12-3 or TRBV12-4 and TRBJ1-2; 8 bases agree with TRBD1. V shed 6 bases and J 8 bases; nucleotides not matched to a gene: 8. The CDR3 extends over 13 amino acids. The CDR3 loop is CASRADRADGYTF. In DNA form, the CDR3 reads TGTGCCAGCAGAGCGGACAGGGCCGACGGCTACACCTTC.

The V gene is TRBV2, the J gene TRBJ2-7; the match to TRBD1 covers 9 bases. CDR3 size: 12 residues. Germline CDR1 SNHLY, CDR2 FYNNEI. After removal of 10 bases from V and 6 bases from J, the junction contained 7 bases not matched to a gene. As DNA, the CDR3 is TGTGCCACCTGGACAGGGGCCGGCGAGCAGTACGTC. Translation: CATWTGAGEQYV.

This rearrangement joins TRBV11-2 to TRBJ2-1; unclear D gene. V was shortened by 1 base and J by 10 bases, with 8 bases between the two germline ends. CDR1 is SGHAT, CDR2 FQNNGV, per germline. CDR3 length: 12 residues. The CDR3 reads CASSLGLTEQFF. The CDR3 DNA follows: TGTGCCAGCAGCTTAGGTTTGACAGAGCAGTTCTTC.

The V gene is TRBV24-1, the J gene TRBJ1-1; 10 bases are shared with TRBD1. Germline CDR1 reads KGHDR; CDR2 reads SFDVKD. The CDR3 runs 18 residues. After removal of 4 bases from V and 8 bases from J, the junction contained 18 bases not matched to a gene. CDR3: CATSESIISRDRGMEAFF. CDR3 sequence (DNA): TGTGCCACCAGTGAATCCATTATATCGCGGGACAGGGGTATGGAAGCTTTCTTT.

The chain uses TRBV12-3 or TRBV12-4 and TRBJ1-4; unclear D gene. CDR3 length equals 12 residues. V lost 6 bases, J lost 8 bases, and 10 bases lay in between. The CDR3 protein is CASSLGREKLFF. CDR3 nucleotides: TGTGCCAGCAGCCTAGGGAGGGAAAAACTGTTTTTT.

This chain uses TRBV12-5 with TRBJ1-1, with TRBD1 as a possible D gene (5 bases). CDR1 and CDR2 (germline): LGHNT, FRNRAP. V lost 7 bases and J 1 base, leaving 10 bases between the germline ends. The CDR3 spans 13 residues. The CDR3 DNA reads as TGTGCTAGTGCCCTGGGGGGGAACACTGAAGCTTTCTTT. Residues: CASALGGNTEAFF.

The DNA for the CDR3 is TGTGCCAGCAGTGCCGGACAGGGGCGAAGCACAGATACGCAGTATTTT. Translating gives CASSAGQGRSTDTQYF. The chain is built from TRBV2 and TRBJ2-3; TRBD1 agrees at 9 bases. Losses at the gene ends were 4 bases for V and 0 bases for J; bases not matched to a gene: 5. Germline CDR1 SNHLY, CDR2 FYNNEI. The length of the CDR3 is 16 residues.

The J gene is TRBJ1-2, the V gene TRBV19; 8 bases align to TRBD1. CDR1 is LNHDA, CDR2 SQIVND, per germline (reference sequence). The V and J ends lost 4 bases and 8 bases, in that order; junction bases with no gene match: 9. CDR3 length: 14 residues. The CDR3 region has the DNA TGTGCCAGTAGTACTGGACAGGGCCAAAAAGGCTACACCTTC. This sequence encodes CASSTGQGQKGYTF. Filled out from reference TRBV19 and TRBJ1-2, the complete variable domain reads DGGITQSPKYLFRKEGQNVTLSCEQNLNHDAMYWYRQDPGQGLRLIYYSQIVNDFQKGDIAEGYSVSREKKESFPLTVTSAQKNPTAFYLCASSTGQGQKGYTFGSGTRLTVV.

The chain recombines TRBV14 with TRBJ1-1, with 8 bases identical to TRBD1. The germline V gene has CDR1 SGHDN and CDR2 FVKESK. After removal of 3 bases from V and 3 bases from J, the junction contained 18 bases not matched to a gene. The CDR3 runs 19 residues. The CDR3 DNA follows: TGTGCCAGCAGCCACCGCCCCAGGACAGGGAAAATGAGGTACACTGAAGCTTTCTTT. Translated, it gives CASSHRPRTGKMRYTEAFF.

The chain couples TRBV6-6 to TRBJ1-5; 7 nucleotides match TRBD1. This CDR3 comprises 18 residues. The V and J ends lost 5 bases and 0 bases, in that order; junction bases with no gene match: 13. Germline V gives CDR1 MNHNY, CDR2 SVGAGI (reference sequence). For the CDR3, the DNA is TGTGCCAGCAGTCACGGGACAGCCTCCCTTTATAGCAATCAGCCCCAGCATTTT. Its protein product is CASSHGTASLYSNQPQHF.